The subject of this entry is one TCR beta chain. Its antigen target is currently unknown. One base away there is no much larger clone; base qualities are not given. The data belong to a study of blood T cell repertoires in COVID-19 (dated by TCRdb to between 2020 and 2021). With regard to the full study: Collaborator samples came from the United States, Italy and Spain and covered acute and convalescent phases of COVID-19. The material from the prospective study consisted of cDNA or gDNA derived from T cells, B-cell-depleted T cells, or PBMCs. Subjects who had been exposed to COVID-19, were actively infected with it, or had recovered from it provided the deeply sampled blood TCRbeta repertoires that made up the dataset. The repertoires were released in a freely available public database intended as a resource for research on the immune response to SARS-CoV-2. The samples were drawn from the first 160 participants of the ongoing ImmuneRACE study and from under 1,500 subjects provided by 6 global collaborators. A de-identified subject ID, COVID-19 status, age in years and sex were almost always included in the sample metadata. HLA class I and class II types, where available, came from metadata supplied by the sample provider rather than from assay-based typing.

V ends up 0 bases short and J 6 bases short, with an unmatched junction base count of 6. The CDR3 sequence holds 17 residues, the cysteine and phenylalanine included. The sequence is cut down to CDR3 DNA, 51 bases in frame from base 1. In the germline V gene, CDR1 corresponds to SGHTS and CDR2 to YDEGEE. TCRbeta CDR3 regions were amplified from genomic DNA by means of the immunoSEQ Assay, a bias-controlled multiplex PCR. Per the original workflow: The number of nucleated cells in each sample was estimated from the amplification of reference gene primers within the assay. Sequence reads were collapsed and filtered to measure the absolute abundance of every unique TCRbeta CDR3 rearrangement. For each sample, productive Simpson clonality was calculated as the square root of Simpson's diversity index across productive rearrangements. The table comes from immuneACCESS by way of TCRdb, which keeps in-frame sequences with V and J called. Part of the clones is missing from these tables; in studies checked, under half for an unresolved V gene and the rest for unknown reasons. V, J and clone size were drawn from that table, and D and trimming were deduced from the DNA. This sample comprises some 250,000 clones, approximately 90% of them detected only once. 0.95% to 1% of the sample comes from the top ten.

Another Seattle source contributed samples from volunteer blood donors who had recovered from COVID-19. Whole blood was collected in K2EDTA tubes by collaborating institutions according to the institutions' own protocols. For TCRbeta analysis, collaborator samples were shipped as frozen whole blood, as isolated PBMCs, or as DNA extracted from either sample type. Study-wide conclusions, independent of this receptor: The quantity of clinical and demographic metadata differed by source and by participant and was supplied without curation.

The sequence was collected from a woman in her thirties or forties who had recovered from COVID-19. The rearranged chain carries TRBV5-8 and TRBJ2-2; the junction holds 12 bases that match TRBD2. Material for sequencing was peripheral blood. The CDR3 loop reads CASSLGLGLAGSGELFF. The DNA sequence is TGTGCCAGCAGCTTGGGTCTGGGACTAGCGGGTTCCGGGGAGCTGTTTTTT. The entire variable domain, with the stretches around the CDR3 drawn from the reference TRBV5-8 and TRBJ2-2 proteins, is EAGVTQSPTHLIKTRGQQATLRCSPISGHTSVYWYQQALGLGLQFLLWYDEGEERNRGNFPPRFSGRQFPNYSSELNVNALELEDSALYLCASSLGLGLAGSGELFFGEGSRLTVL.